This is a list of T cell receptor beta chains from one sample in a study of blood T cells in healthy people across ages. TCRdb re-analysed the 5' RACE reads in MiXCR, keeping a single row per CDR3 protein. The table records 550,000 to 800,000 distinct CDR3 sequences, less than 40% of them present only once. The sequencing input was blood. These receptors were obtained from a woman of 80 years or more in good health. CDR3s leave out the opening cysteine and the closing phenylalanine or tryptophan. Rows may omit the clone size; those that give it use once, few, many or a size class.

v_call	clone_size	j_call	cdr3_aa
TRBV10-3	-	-	AIRTDSKFYEQY
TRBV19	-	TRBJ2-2	ASRRGYTGELF
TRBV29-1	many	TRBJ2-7	SVARDSYEQY
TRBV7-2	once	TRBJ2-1	ASSREGRHNEQF
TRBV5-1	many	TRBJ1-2	ASSSSGDGYT
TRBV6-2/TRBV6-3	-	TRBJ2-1	ASTERNEQF
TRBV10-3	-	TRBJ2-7	AISELKGHEQY
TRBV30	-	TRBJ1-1	AWGEQRGQVAF
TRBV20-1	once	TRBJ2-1	SARDPRESSYNEQF
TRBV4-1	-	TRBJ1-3	ASSPPLRGLWSGNTIY
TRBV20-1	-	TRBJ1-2	SAPWGTGGYGYT
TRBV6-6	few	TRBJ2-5	ASSSTGTGGRGGQY
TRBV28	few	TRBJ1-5	ASIRDINQPQH
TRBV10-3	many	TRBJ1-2	AISLTGEYGYT
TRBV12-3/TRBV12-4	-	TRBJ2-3	ASSSDREMRTDTEY
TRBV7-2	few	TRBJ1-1	ASSLDQVTEAF
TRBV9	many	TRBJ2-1	ASSVGSGGAVDEQF
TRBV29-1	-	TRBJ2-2	SVVPQSDTGELF
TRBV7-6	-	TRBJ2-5	ASSLPTETQY
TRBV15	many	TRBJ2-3	ATSRGGDTQY
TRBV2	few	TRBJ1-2	ASSDTSANYGYT
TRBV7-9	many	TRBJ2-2	ASSPTGGPGELF
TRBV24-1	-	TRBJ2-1	ATSDFNRGRNEQF
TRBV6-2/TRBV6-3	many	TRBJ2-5	ASTEPGPGETQY
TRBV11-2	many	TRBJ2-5	ASSPRWFGVEETQY
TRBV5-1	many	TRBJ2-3	ASSPAALAGIYTDTQY